This paragraph reports one T cell receptor beta chain. Antigen: not known. Here immunoSEQ multiplex PCR was the method, and the copy in TCRdb shows in-frame clones only, minus some. In the table there are over 100,000 clones, over 75% of which are singletons. These data belong to a study of T cell responses to AZD1222 COVID-19 vaccine. Findings of the study overall: Increases in Spike-specific TCR breadth and depth were seen after two AZD1222 doses. Sampling captured repertoires only after the peak T cell response. At baseline, just six or seven AZD1222 recipients tested seropositive. Nearly half of spike-specific TCRs reportedly go after variant regions that carry no mutations.

Deletions cut 5 bases from V and 4 bases from J, with 14 bases between. Germline V lookup: CDR1 GTSNPN, CDR2 SVGIG (reference sequence). The CDR3 runs 13 residues. This chain uses TRBV30 with TRBJ1-1; no clear D. Sequenced material: peripheral blood, taken 28 days after the second dose of the MenACWY control vaccine. This sequence was found in an adult who received the MenACWY meningococcal vaccine as a control. CDR3 bases: TGTGCCTGGGGTAGTCAATTCGGCACTGAAGCTTTCTTT. Amino acid sequence: CAWGSQFGTEAFF.